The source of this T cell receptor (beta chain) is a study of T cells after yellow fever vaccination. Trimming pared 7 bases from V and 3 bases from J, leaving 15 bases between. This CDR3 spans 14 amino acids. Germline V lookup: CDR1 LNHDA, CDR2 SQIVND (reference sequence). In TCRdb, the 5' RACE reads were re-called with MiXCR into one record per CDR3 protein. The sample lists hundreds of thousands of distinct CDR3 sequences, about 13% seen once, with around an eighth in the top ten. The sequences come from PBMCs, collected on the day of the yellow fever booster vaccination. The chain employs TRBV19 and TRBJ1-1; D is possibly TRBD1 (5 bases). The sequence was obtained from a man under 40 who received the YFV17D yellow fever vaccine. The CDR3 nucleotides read TGTGCCAGTAATAGAGGGACTATTGACACTGAAGCTTTCTTT. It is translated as CASNRGTIDTEAFF.